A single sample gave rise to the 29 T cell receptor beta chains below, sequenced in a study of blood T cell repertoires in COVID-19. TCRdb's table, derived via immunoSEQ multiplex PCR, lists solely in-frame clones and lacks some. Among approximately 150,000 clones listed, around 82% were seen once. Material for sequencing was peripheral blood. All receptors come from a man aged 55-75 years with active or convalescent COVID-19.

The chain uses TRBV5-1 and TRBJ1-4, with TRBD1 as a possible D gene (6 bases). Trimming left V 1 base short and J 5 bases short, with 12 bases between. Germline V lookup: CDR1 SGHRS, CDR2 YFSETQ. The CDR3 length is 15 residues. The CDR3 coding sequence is TGCGCCAGCAGCTTGTCCGCAGGGGCGAATGAAAAACTGTTTTTT. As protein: CASSLSAGANEKLFF.

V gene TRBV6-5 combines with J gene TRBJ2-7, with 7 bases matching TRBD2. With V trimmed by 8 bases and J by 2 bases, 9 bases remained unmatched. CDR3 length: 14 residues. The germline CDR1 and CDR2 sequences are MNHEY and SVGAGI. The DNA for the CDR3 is TGTGCCAGCCGGATAGGGGAGGGGCCCTACGAGCAGTACTTC. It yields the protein CASRIGEGPYEQYF.

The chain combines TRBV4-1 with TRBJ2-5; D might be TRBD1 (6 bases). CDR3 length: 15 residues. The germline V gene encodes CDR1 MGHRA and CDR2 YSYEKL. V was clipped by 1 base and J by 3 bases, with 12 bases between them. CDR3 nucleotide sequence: TGCGCCAGCAGCCAAGCCGGGACACAAAAAGAGACCCAGTACTTC. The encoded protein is CASSQAGTQKETQYF.

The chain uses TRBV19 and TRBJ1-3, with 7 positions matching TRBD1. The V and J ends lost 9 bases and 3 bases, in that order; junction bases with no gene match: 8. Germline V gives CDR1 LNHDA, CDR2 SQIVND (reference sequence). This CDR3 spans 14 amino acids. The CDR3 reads CASLGGFDGNTIYF. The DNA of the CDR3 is TGTGCCAGCTTAGGGGGCTTCGATGGAAACACCATATATTTT. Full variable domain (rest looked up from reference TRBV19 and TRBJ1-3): DGGITQSPKYLFRKEGQNVTLSCEQNLNHDAMYWYRQDPGQGLRLIYYSQIVNDFQKGDIAEGYSVSREKKESFPLTVTSAQKNPTAFYLCASLGGFDGNTIYFGEGSWLTVV.

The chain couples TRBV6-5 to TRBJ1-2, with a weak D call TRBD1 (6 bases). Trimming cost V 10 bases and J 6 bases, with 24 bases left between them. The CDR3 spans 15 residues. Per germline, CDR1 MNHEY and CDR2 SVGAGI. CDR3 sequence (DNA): TGTGCCACCCCTGAGGGGCCAGGGGTTTTTCATGGCTACACCTTC. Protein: CATPEGPGVFHGYTF.

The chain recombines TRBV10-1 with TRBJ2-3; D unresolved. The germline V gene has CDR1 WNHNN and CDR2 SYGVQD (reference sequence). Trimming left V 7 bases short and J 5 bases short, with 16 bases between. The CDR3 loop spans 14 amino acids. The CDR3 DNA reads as TGCGCCAGCACTGGGCTCGGCGACGGAGATACGCAGTATTTT. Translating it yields CASTGLGDGDTQYF.

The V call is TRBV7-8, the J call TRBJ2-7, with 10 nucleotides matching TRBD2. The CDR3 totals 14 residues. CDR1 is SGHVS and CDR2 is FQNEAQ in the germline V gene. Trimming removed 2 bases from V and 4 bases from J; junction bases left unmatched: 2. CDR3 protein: CASSLQLAGYEQYF. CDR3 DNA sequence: TGTGCCAGCAGCTTACAACTAGCGGGGTACGAGCAGTACTTC.

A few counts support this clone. CDR3 in amino acids: CAISERSGRNWEQYF. The DNA for the CDR3 is TGTGCCATCAGTGAGAGGAGCGGCCGGAATTGGGAGCAGTACTTC. This chain connects TRBV10-3 to TRBJ2-7, with a possible D match to TRBD2 (5 bases). Germline lookup yields CDR1 ENHRY and CDR2 SYGVKD. The V and J ends lost 2 bases and 7 bases respectively, with 18 bases between them. This CDR3 has 15 residues.

The CDR3 spells CASAGGGSRNQPQHF. The CDR3 DNA reads as TGTGCCAGCGCGGGGGGAGGTTCGCGCAATCAGCCCCAGCATTTT. The genes are TRBV2 and TRBJ1-5; D is perhaps TRBD1 (5 bases). Germline V gives CDR1 SNHLY, CDR2 FYNNEI. Trimming removed 8 bases at V and 2 bases at J, with 16 bases between. The CDR3 is 15 amino acids.

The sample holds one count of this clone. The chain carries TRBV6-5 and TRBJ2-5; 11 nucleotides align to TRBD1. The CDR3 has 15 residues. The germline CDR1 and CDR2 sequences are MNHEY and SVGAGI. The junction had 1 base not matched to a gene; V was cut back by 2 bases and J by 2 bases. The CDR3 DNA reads TGTGCCAGCAGTTACCGGGACAGGGGGCAAGAGACCCAGTACTTC. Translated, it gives CASSYRDRGQETQYF.

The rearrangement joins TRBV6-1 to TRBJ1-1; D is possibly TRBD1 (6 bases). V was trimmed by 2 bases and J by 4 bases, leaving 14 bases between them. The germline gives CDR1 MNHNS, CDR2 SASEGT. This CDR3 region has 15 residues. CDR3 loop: CASSERGTGSTEAFF. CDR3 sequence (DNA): TGTGCCAGCAGTGAAAGGGGGACCGGTAGCACTGAAGCTTTCTTT.

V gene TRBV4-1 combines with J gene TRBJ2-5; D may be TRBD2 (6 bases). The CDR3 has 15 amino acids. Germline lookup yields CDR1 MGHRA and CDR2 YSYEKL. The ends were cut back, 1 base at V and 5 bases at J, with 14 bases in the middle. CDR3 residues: CASSQAGGVGETQYF. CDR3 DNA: TGCGCCAGCAGCCAAGCGGGCGGGGTTGGTGAGACCCAGTACTTC.

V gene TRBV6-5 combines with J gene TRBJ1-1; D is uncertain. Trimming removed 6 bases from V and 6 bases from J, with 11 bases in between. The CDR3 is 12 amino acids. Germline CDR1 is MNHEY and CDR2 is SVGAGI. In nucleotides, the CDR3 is TGTGCCAGCAGCCTGAGAGGGTCTGAAGCTTTCTTT. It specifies CASSLRGSEAFF.

For the CDR3, the DNA is TGTGCCAGCAGCGTAGGACTAGCGGGGGTAACCTACGAGCAGTACTTC. It codes for CASSVGLAGVTYEQYF. V is TRBV9 and J is TRBJ2-7, with 12 bases fitting TRBD2. V dropped 0 bases and J dropped 2; count of bases not matched to a gene: 3. This CDR3 has 16 amino acids. Germline V gene sequence: CDR1 SGDLS, CDR2 YYNGEE. Filled out from reference TRBV9 and TRBJ2-7, the complete variable domain reads DSGVTQTPKHLITATGQRVTLRCSPRSGDLSVYWYQQSLDQGLQFLIQYYNGEERAKGNILERFSAQQFPDLHSELNLSSLELGDSALYFCASSVGLAGVTYEQYFGPGTRLTVT.

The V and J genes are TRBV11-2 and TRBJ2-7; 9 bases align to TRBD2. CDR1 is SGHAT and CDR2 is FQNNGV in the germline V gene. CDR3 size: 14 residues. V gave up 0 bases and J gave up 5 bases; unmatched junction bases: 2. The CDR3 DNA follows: TGTGCCAGCAGCTTAGAGCCTAGCGGGGACGAGCAGTACTTC. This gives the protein CASSLEPSGDEQYF.

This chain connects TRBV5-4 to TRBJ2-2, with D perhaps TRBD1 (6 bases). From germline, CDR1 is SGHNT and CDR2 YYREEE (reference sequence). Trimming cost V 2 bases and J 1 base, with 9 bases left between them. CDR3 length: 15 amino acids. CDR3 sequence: CASSFDRWNTGELFF. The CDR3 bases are TGTGCCAGCAGCTTTGACAGGTGGAACACCGGGGAGCTGTTTTTT.

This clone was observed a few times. In DNA, the CDR3 is TGTGCCAGCAGCCCCCCTGGGGGCCGCTACAATGAGCAGTTCTTC. Its translation is CASSPPGGRYNEQFF. The chain combines TRBV7-6 with TRBJ2-1; tentatively, D is TRBD1 (6 bases). V was shortened by 5 bases and J by 3 bases, with 14 bases between the two germline ends. This CDR3 has 15 amino acids. Per germline, CDR1 SGHVS and CDR2 FNYEAQ.

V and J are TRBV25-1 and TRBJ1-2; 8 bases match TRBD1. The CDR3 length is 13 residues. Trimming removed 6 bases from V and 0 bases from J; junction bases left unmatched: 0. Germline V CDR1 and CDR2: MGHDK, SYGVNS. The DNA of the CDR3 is TGTGCCAGCAGGGACAGGGCTAACTATGGCTACACCTTC. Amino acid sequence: CASRDRANYGYTF.

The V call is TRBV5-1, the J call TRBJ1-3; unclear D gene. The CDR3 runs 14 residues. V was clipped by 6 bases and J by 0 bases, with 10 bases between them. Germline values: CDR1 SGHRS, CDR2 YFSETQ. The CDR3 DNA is TGCGCCAGCAAACGCACAGACTCTGGAAACACCATATATTTT. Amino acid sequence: CASKRTDSGNTIYF.

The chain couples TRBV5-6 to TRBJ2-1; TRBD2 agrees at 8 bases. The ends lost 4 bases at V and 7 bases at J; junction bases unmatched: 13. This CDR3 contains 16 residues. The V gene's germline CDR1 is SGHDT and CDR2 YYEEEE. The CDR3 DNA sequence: TGTGCCAGCAGCGATGAGCGGGAGAGGGTTTGGAATGAGCAGTTCTTC. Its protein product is CASSDERERVWNEQFF.

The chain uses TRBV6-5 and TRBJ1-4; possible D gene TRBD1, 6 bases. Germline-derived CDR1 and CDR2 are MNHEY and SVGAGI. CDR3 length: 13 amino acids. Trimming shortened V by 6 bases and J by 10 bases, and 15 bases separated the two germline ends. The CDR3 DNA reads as TGTGCCAGCAGAAAGGGCCCCAGGGGAAAACTGTTTTTT. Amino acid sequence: CASRKGPRGKLFF.

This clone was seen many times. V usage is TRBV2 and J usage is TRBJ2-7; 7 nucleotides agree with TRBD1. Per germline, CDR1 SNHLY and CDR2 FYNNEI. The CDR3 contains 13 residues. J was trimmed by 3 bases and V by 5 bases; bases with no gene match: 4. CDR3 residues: CASSKGQIYEQYF. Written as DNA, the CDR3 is TGTGCCAGCAGTAAGGGACAGATCTACGAGCAGTACTTC.

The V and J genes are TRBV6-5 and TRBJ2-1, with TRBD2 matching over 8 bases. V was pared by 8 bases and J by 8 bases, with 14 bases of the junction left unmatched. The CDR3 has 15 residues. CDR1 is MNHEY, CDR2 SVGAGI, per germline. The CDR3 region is CASQTGTGGGHEQFF. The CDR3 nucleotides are TGTGCCAGCCAAACCGGGACGGGCGGGGGGCATGAGCAGTTCTTC.

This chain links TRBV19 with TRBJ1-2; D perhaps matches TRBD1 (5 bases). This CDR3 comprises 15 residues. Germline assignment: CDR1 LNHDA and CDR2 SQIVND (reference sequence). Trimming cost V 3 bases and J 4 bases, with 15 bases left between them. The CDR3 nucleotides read TGTGCCAGTAGTATCAGGGATACTTACGGCTATGGCTACACCTTC. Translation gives CASSIRDTYGYGYTF.

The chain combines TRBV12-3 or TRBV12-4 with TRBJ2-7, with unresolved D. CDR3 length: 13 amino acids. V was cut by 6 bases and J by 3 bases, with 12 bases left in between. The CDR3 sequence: CASRKNPDYEQYF. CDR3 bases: TGTGCCAGCAGAAAAAATCCAGACTACGAGCAGTACTTC.

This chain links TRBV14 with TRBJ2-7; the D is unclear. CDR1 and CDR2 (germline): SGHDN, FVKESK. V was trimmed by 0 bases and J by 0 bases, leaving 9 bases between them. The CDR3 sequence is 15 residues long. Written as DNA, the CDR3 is TGTGCCAGCAGCCAAGAGCAGGTGGGCTCCTACGAGCAGTACTTC. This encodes CASSQEQVGSYEQYF.

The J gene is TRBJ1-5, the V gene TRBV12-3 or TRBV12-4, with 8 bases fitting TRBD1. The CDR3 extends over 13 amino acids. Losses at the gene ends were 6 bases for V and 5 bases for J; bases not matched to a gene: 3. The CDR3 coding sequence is TGTGCCAGCAGGCAGACAGGGGATCAGCCCCAGCATTTT. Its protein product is CASRQTGDQPQHF.

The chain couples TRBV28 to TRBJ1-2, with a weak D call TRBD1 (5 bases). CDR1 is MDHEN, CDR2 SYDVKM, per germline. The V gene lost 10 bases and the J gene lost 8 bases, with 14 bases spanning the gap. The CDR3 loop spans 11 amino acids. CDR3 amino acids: CATQGLSGYTF. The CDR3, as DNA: TGTGCCACCCAGGGCCTTTCCGGCTACACCTTC.

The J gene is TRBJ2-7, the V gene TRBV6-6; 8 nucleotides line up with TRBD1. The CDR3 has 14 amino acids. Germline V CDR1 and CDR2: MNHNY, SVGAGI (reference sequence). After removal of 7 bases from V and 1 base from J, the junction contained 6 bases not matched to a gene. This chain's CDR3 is CASTRTGQSYEQYF. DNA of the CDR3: TGTGCCAGCACCAGGACAGGGCAATCCTACGAGCAGTACTTC.